The clone carrying this T cell receptor beta chain was detected many times. Its matching antigen is unknown. The data are from a study of T cells in Graves' hyperthyroidism and ophthalmopathy. Points from the study as a whole: Onset of ophthalmopathy came a median around 6.5 months after the model predicted it.

Germline V gene lookup returns CDR1 SNHLY and CDR2 FYNNEI. This CDR3 comprises 15 residues. V trimming: 3 bases; J trimming: 4 bases; junction bases outside the gene matches: 6. TCR beta CDR3 sequences were amplified from RNA transcripts. First-round RT-PCR with HTBI primers amplified the TCR CDR3 region. TCRdb processed the multiplex PCR reads anew with MiXCR; each CDR3 protein has one entry. This sample has 400,000 to 500,000 distinct CDR3 sequences; roughly an eighth occur once, and the top ten carry 5.3%. The J gene is TRBJ1-5, the V gene TRBV2; 7 bases line up with TRBD1. The TCR originated in a woman between 18 and 30 years old with Graves' hyperthyroidism. Material for sequencing was blood. The CDR3 spells CASSEPGQLNQPQHF. As DNA, the CDR3 is TGTGCCAGCAGTGAGCCGGGACAGCTTAATCAGCCCCAGCATTTT.